This TCR beta chain was sequenced during a study of blood T cell repertoires in COVID-19 (dated by TCRdb to 2018 to 2021). In the study overall: The collaborator samples originated in the United States, Italy and Spain and spanned the acute and convalescent phases of COVID-19. The repertoires were released in a freely available public database meant as a resource for research on the immune response to SARS-CoV-2. The material from the prospective study consisted of cDNA or gDNA derived from T cells, B-cell-depleted T cells, or PBMCs. Subjects who had been exposed to COVID-19, were actively infected with it, or had recovered from it provided the deeply sampled blood TCRbeta repertoires that made up the dataset. Nearly every sample came with metadata listing a de-identified subject ID, COVID-19 status, age in years and sex. Samples were obtained from the ongoing ImmuneRACE study (first 160 participants) and from over 1,000 subjects provided by 6 global collaborators. Where available, HLA class I and class II types were obtained from metadata supplied by the sample provider rather than from assay-based typing.

Participants in the prospective study were enrolled through a virtual design, were aged roughly 18 to 100 years, and lived in approximately 24 United States geographic areas. To assign participants to cohorts, the prospective study relied on clinical history that participants themselves reported in a screening survey and a study questionnaire. Recovered participants in ImmuneRACE Cohort 3 were defined by two consecutive negative NP/OP PCR tests, clearance by a healthcare professional, or resolution of symptoms. In the prospective study, whole blood, serum and a nasopharyngeal or oropharyngeal swab were collected from each participant by mobile phlebotomists. Prospective study participants could optionally give additional blood draws and questionnaires over an approximately two-month period. Blood samples from the prospective study were shipped frozen or at room temperature prior to DNA extraction.

This clone came up once. Its antigen remains unidentified. Nothing much larger sits one base from this clone, and base qualities are not available. Including the terminal cysteine and phenylalanine, the CDR3 comprises 17 residues. Only CDR3 DNA is held: 51 bases, read in frame from base 1. In the germline V gene, CDR1 corresponds to LGHNA and CDR2 to YSLEER. The junction carries 12 bases between V and J, which are trimmed by 0 bases and 0 bases respectively. The research as a whole found: How much clinical and demographic metadata was included differed by source and by participant, and the metadata was provided uncurated.

TCRbeta CDR3 regions were amplified from genomic DNA by means of the immunoSEQ Assay, a bias-controlled multiplex PCR. The paper's data handling went like this. Within the assay, amplification of reference gene primers was used to estimate how many nucleated cells each sample contained. Sequence reads were collapsed and filtered to measure the absolute abundance of every unique TCRbeta CDR3 rearrangement. Productive Simpson clonality was computed per sample as the square root of Simpson's diversity index over productive rearrangements. Entries here come from immuneACCESS through TCRdb and include only in-frame sequences with V and J called. Some clones fail to appear in such tables; in the studies checked, an unresolved V gene covers under half of the shortfall, and the cause of the remainder is unknown. V and J calls and clone size are given by that table; D and trimming were obtained from the DNA. This sample is represented by 270,000 or so clones; about 80% of them were singletons. Around 3.6% of the sample is in the top ten clones.

The chain employs TRBV4-3 and TRBJ1-5, with no D gene named confidently. This TCR was sampled from a middle-aged man who had recovered from COVID-19. The specimen was PBMCs or T cells enriched from blood (not recorded which). CDR3 region: CASSQDHVTSSNQPQHF. The DNA sequence is as follows: TGCGCCAGCAGCCAAGATCATGTGACTAGTAGCAATCAGCCCCAGCATTTT.